This T cell receptor beta chain was recorded in a study of cytomegalovirus exposure and HLA in healthy donors. In the study overall: A previous analysis identified 95 million to 130 million unique TCR beta sequences derived from 180 million or so T cells.

V was trimmed by 4 bases and J by 5 bases, leaving 16 bases between them. This CDR3 has 15 residues. Per germline, CDR1 SGHDT and CDR2 YYEEEE. In the PCR, 60 Vbeta and 13 Jbeta primers were used. Libraries were prepared by immunoSEQ multiplex PCR; TCRdb keeps only in-frame clonotypes and omits some of them. The sample includes 35,000 to 45,000 clones, 75% to 85% of them seen just once. The chain is built from TRBV5-6 and TRBJ2-1; TRBD1 is a possible D gene (5 bases). The specimen was PBMCs. The TCR was taken from a woman aged 40 to 49 in good health and CMV-seronegative. CDR3 DNA sequence: TGTGCCAGCAGCATTGGATCACCCAGGGACAATGAGCAGTTCTTC. The encoded protein is CASSIGSPRDNEQFF.